The 14 T cell receptor beta chains in this list originate from one sample, sequenced in a study of shared clonotypes between healthy human individuals. Profiling relied on immunoSEQ multiplex PCR, and the TCRdb table lists in-frame clones only, not all of them. Seen here are about 2.4 million clones, over 85% observed once, and the top ten hold 0.36%. Sequencing used naive CD4+ T cells from PBMCs. Subset given: CD45RA+ positively selected. The source of these receptors is a man between 18 and 29 years old in good health. Some clones in this sample may be carry-over from other donors' samples.

The chain employs TRBV4-2 and TRBJ2-3; 7 positions match TRBD1. V was clipped by 0 bases and J by 3 bases; unmatched bases: 9. The germline CDR1 and CDR2 sequences are LGHNA and YNFKEQ. The CDR3 is made up of 17 amino acids. CDR3 DNA: TGTGCCAGCAGCCAAGATATGGTAGGGGGCGGGACAGATACGCAGTATTTT. It codes for CASSQDMVGGGTDTQYF.

This chain connects TRBV30 to TRBJ2-3; 9 positions agree with TRBD2. The CDR3 extends over 16 amino acids. Per the germline V gene, CDR1 is GTSNPN and CDR2 is SVGIG (reference sequence). J lost 1 base, V lost 1 base, and 6 bases had no gene match. The CDR3 spells CAWSAGSGRRTDTQYF. CDR3 coding DNA: TGTGCCTGGAGTGCTGGGAGCGGGAGGCGCACAGATACGCAGTATTTT.

The chain couples TRBV6-1 to TRBJ1-1; D gene uncertain. The CDR3 is 17 amino acids. CDR1 is MNHNS and CDR2 is SASEGT in the germline V gene. V lost 4 bases, J lost 1 base, and 19 bases lay in between. For the CDR3, the DNA is TGTGCCAGCAGTGGTAAGTGGGGTGGCCAGGCGAACACTGAAGCTTTCTTT. Amino acids: CASSGKWGGQANTEAFF.

The chain couples TRBV5-4 to TRBJ2-5, with TRBD1 as a possible D gene (5 bases). Germline CDR1 reads SGHNT; CDR2 reads YYREEE (reference sequence). V lost 4 bases, J lost 3 bases, and 16 bases lay in between. This CDR3 is 15 amino acids long. CDR3 in amino acids: CASSRSGHTKETQYF. CDR3 nucleotide sequence: TGTGCCAGCAGCCGTTCCGGACATACGAAAGAGACCCAGTACTTC. The variable domain in full, completed from reference TRBV5-4 and TRBJ2-5, reads ETGVTQSPTHLIKTRGQQVTLRCSSQSGHNTVSWYQQALGQGPQFIFQYYREEENGRGNFPPRFSGLQFPNYSSELNVNALELDDSALYLCASSRSGHTKETQYFGPGTRLLVL.

This sequence joins TRBV30 and TRBJ2-3; no definite D call. Trimming removed 8 bases from V and 9 bases from J, with 21 bases in between. The CDR3 totals 13 residues. Germline CDR1 is GTSNPN and CDR2 is SVGIG (reference sequence). DNA for the CDR3: TGTGCCGGTAATACGGCCCCCGGAAGCACGCAGTATTTT. Translating gives CAGNTAPGSTQYF.

The chain is built from TRBV5-6 and TRBJ2-7; D may be TRBD1 (6 bases). Germline-derived CDR1 and CDR2 are SGHDT and YYEEEE. Trimming removed 3 bases from V and 0 bases from J, with 10 bases in between. The CDR3 covers 14 residues. This CDR3 reads CASSSGHFSYEQYF. Written as DNA, the CDR3 is TGTGCCAGCAGCTCGGGACACTTCTCCTACGAGCAGTACTTC. Together with reference TRBV5-6 and TRBJ2-7, the CDR3 gives the full variable domain: DAGVTQSPTHLIKTRGQQVTLRCSPKSGHDTVSWYQQALGQGPQFIFQYYEEEERQRGNFPDRFSGHQFPNYSSELNVNALLLGDSALYLCASSSGHFSYEQYFGPGTRLTVT.

This clone was observed once. Other DNA sequences of this sample code for an identical CDR3. The gene calls are TRBV19 and TRBJ2-7; TRBD1 might be the D (5 bases). The V gene's germline CDR1 is LNHDA and CDR2 SQIVND (reference sequence). The CDR3 contains 12 residues. The ends were cut back, 1 base at V and 6 bases at J, with 7 bases in the middle. This chain's CDR3 is CASSIGRGEQYF. As DNA, the CDR3 is TGTGCCAGTAGTATAGGTAGGGGCGAGCAGTACTTC.

The CDR3: CASGHRVSYNEQFF. The DNA for the CDR3 is TGCGCCAGCGGGCACAGGGTCTCCTACAATGAGCAGTTCTTC. The chain carries TRBV4-1 and TRBJ2-1; a possible D gene is TRBD1 (6 bases). With 8 bases removed from V and 0 bases from J, the gap between germline ends came to 11 bases. The CDR3 extends over 14 amino acids. Germline V lookup: CDR1 MGHRA, CDR2 YSYEKL.

V and J are TRBV18 and TRBJ2-2, with D tentatively TRBD2 (6 bases). The CDR3 runs 18 residues. CDR1 is KGHSH, CDR2 LQKENI, per germline. The V and J ends lost 2 bases and 1 base respectively, with 17 bases between them. CDR3 in amino acids: CASSPSRGTAQNTGELFF. The CDR3 region has the DNA TGTGCCAGCTCACCATCCCGCGGGACCGCCCAGAACACCGGGGAGCTGTTTTTT. The full variable domain, its missing parts supplied by reference TRBV18 and TRBJ2-2, is NAGVMQNPRHLVRRRGQEARLRCSPMKGHSHVYWYRQLPEEGLKFMVYLQKENIIDESGMPKERFSAEFPKEGPSILRIQQVVRGDSAAYFCASSPSRGTAQNTGELFFGEGSRLTVL.

This sequence joins TRBV28 and TRBJ2-1; no definite D call. V lost 3 bases, J lost 2 bases, and 5 bases lay in between. Germline CDR1 reads MDHEN; CDR2 reads SYDVKM. The CDR3 totals 13 residues. The CDR3 nucleotides are TGTGCCAGCAGTTTGGCACCCTACAATGAGCAGTTCTTC. Amino acids: CASSLAPYNEQFF.

The rearrangement joins TRBV28 to TRBJ2-2, with D uncertain. Germline values: CDR1 MDHEN, CDR2 SYDVKM. The V and J ends lost 5 bases and 5 bases respectively, with 6 bases between them. The CDR3 runs 12 residues. CDR3 sequence (DNA): TGTGCCAGCAGTCTCCAGACCGGGGAGCTGTTTTTT. Translating gives CASSLQTGELFF.

The chain recombines TRBV30 with TRBJ2-2, with TRBD2 as a possible D gene (6 bases). Germline V gene data show CDR1 as GTSNPN and CDR2 as SVGIG (reference sequence). V was shortened by 2 bases and J by 6 bases, with 13 bases between the two germline ends. The CDR3 is 14 residues long. In DNA, the CDR3 is TGTGCCTGGAGTCGGCTAGCGATGTCCGGGGAGCTGTTTTTT. Translation gives CAWSRLAMSGELFF.

This clone was seen just once. The rearrangement joins TRBV6-5 to TRBJ1-2, with 8 positions matching TRBD1. Per germline, CDR1 MNHEY and CDR2 SVGAGI. The V gene end was trimmed by 6 bases and the J gene end by 9 bases; junction bases not matched to a gene: 9. The CDR3 sequence is 13 residues long. CDR3 loop: CASRPNRGIRYTF. For the CDR3, the DNA is TGTGCCAGCAGGCCCAACAGGGGGATACGCTACACCTTC.

This clone was counted once. The gene calls are TRBV18 and TRBJ1-2, with D possibly TRBD1 on 6 matching bases. Trimming pared 2 bases from V and 4 bases from J, leaving 14 bases between. Germline V CDR1 and CDR2: KGHSH, LQKENI. This CDR3 region has 15 residues. Here the CDR3 reads CASSPAGDTSYGYTF. DNA for the CDR3: TGTGCCAGCTCACCAGCGGGGGACACGAGCTATGGCTACACCTTC.